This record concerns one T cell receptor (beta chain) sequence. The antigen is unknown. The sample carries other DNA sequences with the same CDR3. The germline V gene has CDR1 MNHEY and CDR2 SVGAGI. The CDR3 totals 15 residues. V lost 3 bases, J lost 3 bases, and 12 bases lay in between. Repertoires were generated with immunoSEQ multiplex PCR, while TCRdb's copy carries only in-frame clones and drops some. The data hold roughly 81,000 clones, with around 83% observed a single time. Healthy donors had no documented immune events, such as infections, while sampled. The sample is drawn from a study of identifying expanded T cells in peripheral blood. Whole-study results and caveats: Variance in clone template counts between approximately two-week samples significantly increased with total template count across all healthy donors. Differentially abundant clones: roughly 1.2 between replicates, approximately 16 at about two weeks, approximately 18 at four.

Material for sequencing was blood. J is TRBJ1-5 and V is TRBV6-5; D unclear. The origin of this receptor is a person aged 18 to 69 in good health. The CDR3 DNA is TGTGCCAGCAGTTATTCCGCCAGTTCCAATCAGCCCCAGCATTTT. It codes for CASSYSASSNQPQHF.